This TCR beta chain was identified in a study of blood T cell repertoires in COVID-19. The table came from immunoSEQ multiplex PCR; TCRdb's copy has only in-frame clones and leaves some out. The sample yields a few hundred thousand clones, roughly four fifths seen once. Sequencing used peripheral blood. The sequence was obtained from a woman in her 70s with COVID-19, enrolled during active disease.

The CDR3 DNA follows: TGTGCCGGAAGACGAGGGGGTGTCGAAGCTTTCTTT. Translated: CAGRRGGVEAFF. This chain connects TRBV6-5 to TRBJ1-1, with D maybe TRBD1 (6 bases). Between the trimmed V and J ends, which lost 11 bases and 8 bases, there was a span of 18 bases. The CDR3 loop spans 12 amino acids. The germline gives CDR1 MNHEY, CDR2 SVGAGI.